What follows is one TCR beta chain and its context. The target of this receptor is not known. Base qualities are missing; no much larger clone stands one base away. These data belong to a study of a mutant IDH1 vaccine in newly diagnosed glioma (dated by TCRdb to the early 2020s). As for the study more broadly: Vaccination started 4-6 weeks after radiotherapy alone, or was given together with temozolomide cycles in the groups whose treatment included chemotherapy. The week-35 safety follow-up was designated visit V12, and the week-47 end of study was designated visit V13. For exploratory analyses, around 26 treated patients had longitudinal TCRB deep sequencing done wherever samples were available. Prior to enrollment, patients had been given standard therapy consisting of radiotherapy alone, temozolomide alone, or radiochemotherapy with temozolomide, with the combination given to most patients. Peripheral blood was collected at six visits: V03 (baseline), V05, V07, V10, V12 and V13. The roughly 33 treated patients were approximately 60% male and 37.5% female, with a mean age of 40.4 years. Study-wide conclusions, independent of this receptor: Pseudoprogression seemed to be unrelated to changes in the top peripheral T cell clonotypes found by TCRB sequencing. The authors noted that analyses of patient blood samples could not be reproduced because of sample limitations. Vaccine-induced immune responses across multiple MHC alleles were detected in 80% to 95% of patients. Availability determined which PBMC samples were chosen for TCRB deep sequencing.

CDR1 and CDR2 (GTSNPN, SVGIG) derive from the germline V gene (reference sequence). Trimming removed 3 bases from V and 5 bases from J; the gene matches leave 7 bases unexplained. Measured from the cysteine to the phenylalanine, the CDR3 is 15 residues long. Here the CDR3 DNA is all that survives: 45 bases in frame from base 1. This sample's time point label indicates: week 35, safety follow-up. Each vaccine dose, consisting of 300 ug of a 20-mer mutant IDH1 peptide in Montanide, was administered subcutaneously with topical imiquimod. Patients received eight vaccinations in weeks 1, 3, 5, 7, 11, 15, 19 and 23, corresponding to visits V03 through V10. All donors had newly diagnosed IDH1-mutant astrocytomas of WHO grade 3 or 4 that showed loss of nuclear ATRX. The samples were drawn from NOA16, a multicentre, single-arm, open-label phase I trial in Germany that tested a mutant IDH1 peptide vaccine in humans for the first time. Genomic DNA for TCRB sequencing was extracted from EDTA blood using the DNeasy Blood and Tissue Kit.

Library preparation employed the immunoSEQ multiplex PCR assay. Rearranged TCR beta chain sequences were amplified with the hsTCRB Kit following the manufacturer's protocol. An Illumina MiSeq was used to sequence the TCRB libraries. Concerning the study's data processing: The proprietary platform of the kit vendor was used for demultiplexing, trimming and gene mapping. The immuneACCESS repertoire file appears here via TCRdb, limited to in-frame rearrangements. These files lack a portion of the clones; in checked studies, under half of the deficit traces to unresolved V genes, and the cause of the others is not known. V and J calls and clone size follow that table, whereas D and trimming were derived from the DNA. The sample data list some 61,000 clones, and roughly 84% of these were observed just once. Over 9.5% of the sample rests with the top ten.

The sequence links TRBV30 to TRBJ2-5, with 12 bases matching TRBD2. Source: PBMCs, taken from a glioma patient whose treatment included an IDH1 peptide vaccine. The source of this sequence is a man between 18 and 29 years old with glioma. Here the CDR3 is given as CAWSNLAGGRETQYF. The sequenced DNA is TGTGCCTGGAGCAATCTAGCGGGGGGGCGGGAGACCCAGTACTTC. Reference TRBV30 and TRBJ2-5 genes cover what lies past the CDR3, so the full variable domain is SQTIHQWPATLVQPVGSPLSLECTVEGTSNPNLYWYRQAAGRGLQLLFYSVGIGQISSEVPQNLSASRPQDRQFILSSKKLLLSDSGFYLCAWSNLAGGRETQYFGPGTRLLVL.